This T cell receptor beta chain was identified in a study of T cell responses to AZD1222 COVID-19 vaccine (dated by TCRdb to 2020 to 2023). In terms of the full investigation: AZD1222 recipients whose second dose came at about 4 weeks and those whose second dose came at about 12 weeks were combined into one group, since spike-specific TCR depth and breadth did not differ between the two schedules. TCR sequencing covered over 230 trial participants: 200 to 220 given two doses of AZD1222 and approximately 26 given two doses of MenACWY control vaccine. Trial participants were enrolled by age into 18-55, 56-69 and 70-plus year subgroups, with roughly 160, 29 and 62 TCR-sequenced participants respectively. General findings and caveats noted by the study authors: Most participants were white British and females outnumbered males, and the authors suggested that clonal diversity may have been underestimated. No day 14 peak-response samples were available, so repertoires were characterized only after the peak T cell response. Only a handful of AZD1222 recipients were SARS-CoV-2 seropositive at baseline, limiting conclusions about previously exposed vaccinees. CD4 TCRs associated with the vaccine covered the entire spike protein, and the dominant responses were in regions 160-218 and 743-854. In the small 56-69-year group, the increase in depth fell short of significance, most likely because of low power. Reportedly, close to half of the unique spike-specific TCRs recognized epitopes lying outside the regions that are mutated in the B.1.351 and B.1.1.7 variants. After two AZD1222 doses, both the breadth and the depth of spike-specific TCRs were significantly higher than at day 0 and than in MenACWY recipients.

Trimming removed 7 bases from V and 4 bases from J, leaving 10 bases between the germline ends. Its CDR3 holds 12 amino acids, cysteine through phenylalanine. Only the CDR3 DNA is retained, 36 bases long and in frame from the first base. The germline V gene supplies CDR1 MDHEN and CDR2 SYDVKM. The CDR3 regions of human TCRbeta chains were subjected to immunosequencing. The authors' analysis ran thus. Repertoire TCRs were checked for matches against a reference library of SARS-CoV-2-specific TCRs that had been generated using the MIRA antigen-specificity platform. Breadth was defined as the fraction of unique TCRs that were SARS-CoV-2-associated, and depth was defined as the fraction of total T cells that were SARS-CoV-2-associated. Using the MIRA data, every spike-specific TCR was mapped to the spike region that the TCR reacted to and assigned to either a CD4 or a CD8 class. Log10-transformed breadth and depth values were compared by one-way ANOVA with Sidak's multiple comparisons tests. TCRdb re-hosts the immuneACCESS table, in-frame sequences only. Its copies lack some clones; in the studies checked, an unresolved V gene accounts for under half of them, and the cause for the rest is not known. V and J calls and clone size come straight from that table; D and trimming were deduced from the DNA. This sample has 150,000 or so clones in its table, and 88% of those were observed once. The biggest ten clones account for roughly 2.9% of the sample.

In the case of this clone: What antigen it recognizes has not been identified. Per-base qualities were not stored, and no clone one base away is much larger.

This sample's time point label indicates: baseline before first vaccination. Samples from vaccinated people were obtained from the UK trials COV001 and COV002, which included a single-blind randomized controlled phase 2/3 trial of AZD1222 (ChAdOx1 nCoV-19) in healthy adults. Trial participant PBMC samples were collected at day 0 and day 28 after the second dose for TCRbeta chain sequencing. This chain joins TRBV28 to TRBJ2-5; TRBD1 is a weak D gene call, 6 bases matching. Source: peripheral blood, taken on day 0 of AZD1222 vaccination. The TCR originated in an adult in good health. The CDR3 here reads CASTLGGETQYF. The DNA reads as follows: TGTGCCAGCACCTTAGGGGGAGAGACCCAGTACTTC.